One and the same sample provided the 18 T cell receptor beta chains below, sequenced in a study of glioma-infiltrating T cells. Using RNA template, CDR3s of TCR alpha and beta were amplified with iRepertoire arm-PCR. TCRdb re-called the multiplex PCR reads with MiXCR, one entry per CDR3 protein. The sample lists under 20,000 distinct CDR3 sequences; roughly 64% were seen once. Sequenced: glioma tissue, nonneoplastic brain tissue, or PBMCs (not recorded which). The receptors shown here come from a human donor with low-grade glioma or glioblastoma, undergoing nonglioma brain surgery, or in good health (not recorded which).

This sequence joins TRBV15 and TRBJ2-1; the D call may be TRBD1 or TRBD2 (6 bases each). Trimming shortened V by 6 bases and J by 2 bases, and 14 bases separated the two germline ends. From germline, CDR1 is LNHNV and CDR2 YYDKDF (reference sequence). This CDR3 is built from 15 residues. The DNA of the CDR3 is TGTGCCACCAGAGTGAGCCGGGGGCCCTACAATGAGCAGTTCTTC. Its protein is CATRVSRGPYNEQFF.

This clonotype was seen a few times. The chain employs TRBV20-1 and TRBJ1-1; D unclear. The CDR3 length is 15 residues. V lost 2 bases to trimming and J lost 2 bases, with 15 bases between them. The germline V gene encodes CDR1 DFQATT and CDR2 SNEGSKA (reference sequence). CDR3 loop: CSARMGRRENTEAFF. Written as DNA, the CDR3 is TGCAGTGCTAGAATGGGGAGGCGGGAAAACACTGAAGCTTTCTTT.

This chain uses TRBV20-1 with TRBJ1-5; D gene uncertain. V dropped 5 bases and J dropped 0 bases, with 11 bases sitting between them. Germline assignment: CDR1 DFQATT and CDR2 SNEGSKA (reference sequence). The CDR3 loop spans 14 amino acids. The CDR3, as DNA: TGCAGTGCTCAACGCGTCCATAGCAATCAGCCCCAGCATTTT. Residues: CSAQRVHSNQPQHF.

This chain uses TRBV6-5 with TRBJ2-5; TRBD2 might be the D (5 bases). The CDR3 length is 13 residues. Per the germline V gene, CDR1 is MNHEY and CDR2 is SVGAGI. Trimming pared 5 bases from V and 1 base from J, leaving 8 bases between. CDR3 region: CASSPRGQETQYF. The CDR3 DNA sequence: TGTGCCAGCAGTCCCCGGGGCCAAGAGACCCAGTACTTC.

This clonotype was recorded a few times. The DNA of the CDR3 is TGTGCCAGCAGGGGAGAGGGACTTCGAGTCAAGGATGGCTACACCTTC. This codes for CASRGEGLRVKDGYTF. The rearrangement uses TRBV6-1 and TRBJ1-2; a weak D match, TRBD1 (5 bases). CDR1 MNHNS and CDR2 SASEGT come from the germline V gene. The CDR3 has 16 amino acids. V gave up 6 bases and J gave up 6 bases, with 23 bases separating them.

The chain carries TRBV2 and TRBJ1-1; possibly TRBD1 for D (5 bases). Trimming stripped 1 base from V and 10 bases from J, with 19 bases between. The CDR3 is 15 residues long. Germline V gene sequence: CDR1 SNHLY, CDR2 FYNNEI. CDR3 sequence (DNA): TGTGCCAGCAGTGAAGGGAGGGGAGCAGCCCGCGGAGCTTTCTTT. It is translated as CASSEGRGAARGAFF. Drawing the rest from reference TRBV2 and TRBJ1-1, the complete variable domain is EPEVTQTPSHQVTQMGQEVILRCVPISNHLYFYWYRQILGQKVEFLVSFYNNEISEKSEIFDDQFSVERPDGSNFTLKIRSTKLEDSAMYFCASSEGRGAARGAFFGQGTRLTVV.

The chain's CDR3 is CASSRPGHLGVLGGYTF. CDR3 sequence (DNA): TGTGCCAGCAGTCGGCCGGGACACCTGGGTGTTCTCGGGGGCTACACCTTC. This sequence joins TRBV28 and TRBJ1-2, with D perhaps matching TRBD1 (6 bases). Trimming shortened V by 5 bases and J by 8 bases, and 27 bases separated the two germline ends. The CDR3 spans 17 residues. In germline, CDR1 is MDHEN, CDR2 SYDVKM.

Concerning this clonotype: One base away lies a much larger clone, so this may be a sequencing read error. The V gene is TRBV12-3 or TRBV12-4, the J gene TRBJ2-1; D possibly corresponds to TRBD1 (7 bases). This CDR3 has 15 amino acids. V lost 7 bases to trimming and J lost 6 bases, with 19 bases between them. The CDR3 DNA reads as TGTGCCAGCACCTCCCGGGGCCAGGGGGGCAATGAGCAGTTCTTC. This translates into CASTSRGQGGNEQFF.

The V call is TRBV6-2 or TRBV6-3, the J call TRBJ2-1; TRBD2 aligns across 10 bases. Germline loops: CDR1 MNHEY, CDR2 SVGEGT. This CDR3 contains 15 residues. V trimming: 7 bases; J trimming: 6 bases; junction bases outside the gene matches: 9. This CDR3 reads CASTWPGLATNEQFF. Here the CDR3 DNA reads TGTGCCAGCACCTGGCCGGGACTAGCGACCAATGAGCAGTTCTTC.

This clonotype occurred a few times. This chain joins TRBV28 and TRBJ1-1; no reliable D call. V lost 5 bases and J 0 bases, leaving 7 bases between the germline ends. CDR3 length: 13 residues. Per germline, CDR1 MDHEN and CDR2 SYDVKM. The CDR3 coding sequence is TGTGCCAGCAGTCTATTCCTGAACACTGAAGCTTTCTTT. This sequence encodes CASSLFLNTEAFF.

The CDR3 protein is CASIKDFASYNEQFF. DNA of the CDR3: TGTGCCAGTATCAAGGACTTTGCCTCCTACAATGAGCAGTTCTTC. The chain is built from TRBV19 and TRBJ2-1, with a possible D match to TRBD2 (5 bases). Looked up from germline, CDR1 is LNHDA and CDR2 is SQIVND (reference sequence). With 7 bases removed from V and 0 bases from J, the gap between germline ends came to 13 bases. The CDR3 is made up of 15 amino acids.

Many counts were recorded for this clonotype. This chain joins TRBV5-1 and TRBJ2-1; D may be TRBD1 or TRBD2 (5 bases each). Germline CDR1 SGHRS, CDR2 YFSETQ. V dropped 1 base and J dropped 5 bases, with 10 bases sitting between them. This CDR3 is 14 amino acids long. The CDR3 here is CASSLSGANNEQFF. The CDR3, as DNA: TGCGCCAGCAGCTTGTCCGGGGCTAACAATGAGCAGTTCTTC.

The chain links TRBV20-1 to TRBJ2-1; the match to TRBD1 covers 8 bases. This CDR3 contains 15 residues. Germline CDR1 is DFQATT and CDR2 is SNEGSKA (reference sequence). The V and J ends lost 1 base and 12 bases, in that order; junction bases with no gene match: 14. The CDR3 DNA follows: TGCAGTGCTAGAGTTTCTGCCCAGGGGGCGCCAGGGCAGTTCTTC. Protein: CSARVSAQGAPGQFF.

This clonotype occurred once. J is TRBJ2-3 and V is TRBV15; D perhaps matches TRBD1 (6 bases). The CDR3 has 15 amino acids. V dropped 0 bases and J dropped 4 bases, with 11 bases sitting between them. Germline CDR1 is LNHNV and CDR2 is YYDKDF (reference sequence). CDR3 sequence (DNA): TGTGCCACCAGCAGAGATCACAGGGTGGCAGATACGCAGTATTTT. This codes for CATSRDHRVADTQYF.

By proportion, this clonotype is medium-sized. The chain employs TRBV28 and TRBJ2-5; maybe TRBD2 (6 bases). V lost 3 bases to trimming and J lost 3 bases, with 11 bases between them. This CDR3 is 14 amino acids long. The V gene's germline CDR1 is MDHEN and CDR2 SYDVKM. CDR3 protein: CASSLRGSKETQYF. In DNA, the CDR3 is TGTGCCAGCAGTTTGCGGGGATCGAAAGAGACCCAGTACTTC. Supplemented by reference TRBV28 and TRBJ2-5, the full variable domain reads DVKVTQSSRYLVKRTGEKVFLECVQDMDHENMFWYRQDPGLGLRLIYFSYDVKMKEKGDIPEGYSVSREKKERFSLILESASTNQTSMYLCASSLRGSKETQYFGPGTRLLVL.

The V call is TRBV20-1, the J call TRBJ2-5; D is unclear. The CDR3 is made up of 11 amino acids. V gave up 5 bases and J gave up 8 bases, with 12 bases separating them. Germline V CDR1 and CDR2: DFQATT, SNEGSKA (reference sequence). Here the CDR3 DNA reads TGCAGTGCTGGATCAAGAGTTACCCAGTACTTC. It translates to CSAGSRVTQYF.

This clonotype was detected ten times or more. The chain combines TRBV11-2 with TRBJ1-2; perhaps TRBD1 as D (5 bases). Germline V gene data show CDR1 as SGHAT and CDR2 as FQNNGV. V dropped 8 bases and J dropped 2 bases, with 12 bases sitting between them. There are 13 residues in the CDR3. Here the CDR3 reads CASARGENYGYTF. In DNA form, the CDR3 reads TGTGCCAGCGCACGGGGGGAGAACTATGGCTACACCTTC.

This clonotype showed up many times. The chain employs TRBV7-2 and TRBJ1-5; 7 bases map to TRBD1. Germline CDR1 is SGHTA and CDR2 is FQGNSA. The junction had 7 bases not matched to a gene; V was cut back by 3 bases and J by 8 bases. CDR3 length equals 14 residues. The DNA of the CDR3 is TGTGCCAGCAGCTTCAACAGGGGAAAAGAGCCCCAGCATTTT. Its protein is CASSFNRGKEPQHF. Drawing the rest from reference TRBV7-2 and TRBJ1-5, the complete variable domain is GAGVSQSPSNKVTEKGKDVELRCDPISGHTALYWYRQSLGQGLEFLIYFQGNSAPDKSGLPSDRFSAERTGGSVSTLTIQRTQQEDSAVYLCASSFNRGKEPQHFGDGTRLSIL.